The source of this T cell receptor (beta chain) is a study of cytomegalovirus exposure and HLA in healthy donors. As concerns this clone: Its antigen is as yet unknown.

Whole-study findings and limits: Among immune exposure information, only CMV serostatus was available.

From germline, CDR1 is LNHNV and CDR2 YYDKDF (reference sequence). The V gene lost 9 bases and the J gene lost 0 bases, with 20 bases spanning the gap. The CDR3 is 16 amino acids. 60 Vbeta and 13 Jbeta primers were used in PCR. Measured with immunoSEQ multiplex PCR; TCRdb has only the in-frame clones, and not every one. The table lists about 120,000 clones, about 8.6% of them singletons, with approximately 6.6% in the top ten. Sequenced: PBMCs. This receptor was identified in a woman aged 40-49 years in good health and CMV-seropositive. The genes are TRBV15 and TRBJ1-2; D remains ambiguous. The CDR3 loop is CATGFGGGRANYGYTF. As DNA, the CDR3 is TGTGCCACAGGGTTTGGTGGAGGGAGAGCTAACTATGGCTACACCTTC.